One and the same sample provided the 2 T cell receptor beta chains below, sequenced in a study of blood T cells in healthy people across ages (dated by TCRdb to between 2014 and 2016). Libraries were constructed by 5' RACE. These reads were obtained on an Illumina HiSeq 2500. A second PCR of 7 to 11 cycles was run with a J-beta primer mix and a sample-barcoded 5' primer. TCRdb passed the public sequencing reads through fastp at Q25 and MiXCR, retaining productive beta sequences. Rows are unified per CDR3 protein, each entry keeping the most common DNA and genes. The sample contains roughly 1,100,000 distinct CDR3 sequences, under 30% of them found a single time. About 0.69% of the sample is taken by the ten largest. Another study also made use of these data, one on T cells of mothers and their children.

The sample consisted of blood. The receptors derive from a girl under 10 years old in good health.

This clonotype was counted a few times. V usage is TRBV12-3 or TRBV12-4 and J usage is TRBJ2-7; 8 bases match TRBD2. J gave up 5 bases and V 7 bases, and 10 bases lay outside the gene matches. There are 14 residues in the CDR3. The CDR3 region is CASIRGGPTDEQYF. The CDR3 nucleotides are TGTGCCAGCATCCGGGGGGGGCCAACCGACGAGCAGTACTTC.

This clonotype appeared a few times. The V and J genes are TRBV19 and TRBJ2-1, with 8 positions matching TRBD2. The trim removed 2 bases at V and 9 bases at J, leaving 12 bases unmatched. The CDR3 runs 16 residues. Germline CDR1 LNHDA, CDR2 SQIVND (reference sequence). The CDR3 sequence: CASSINPGGLAVEQFF. The CDR3 nucleotides read TGTGCCAGTAGTATAAATCCGGGGGGGCTAGCGGTTGAGCAGTTCTTC.